This record covers a single T cell receptor (beta chain). Its antigen is not identified. The data were taken from a study of blood T cells in healthy people across ages. Study conclusions and caveats: Because donor CMV status was unknown, expanded clonotype changes were possibly confounded. Leaving the PBMCs unsorted stopped any conclusive comparison of naive versus antigen-experienced cells. Diversity estimates drawn from one million T cells were deemed underestimates.

Through a sample-barcoded 5' primer and a J-beta primer mix, a second PCR was run for about 6 to 12 cycles. TCRdb reprocessed the 5' RACE reads via MiXCR and lists one record per CDR3 protein. Among roughly 500,000 distinct CDR3 sequences, 27% were seen once, and the ten largest hold about 18%. The germline V gene has CDR1 SGHTA and CDR2 FQGNSA. The CDR3 is 14 residues long. Trimming at V came to 4 bases and at J to 6 bases, leaving 6 bases not matched to a gene. This TCR was recovered from an older woman in good health. The chain uses TRBV7-2 and TRBJ1-5, with 7 bases that match TRBD1. Sequencing used blood. The chain's CDR3 is CASSSRQGRQPQHF. The CDR3 nucleotides are TGTGCCAGCAGCTCTAGACAGGGCCGTCAGCCCCAGCATTTT.